This TCR beta chain was identified in a study of chemoradiotherapy in HPV16-positive cancers. Sequencing used immunoSEQ multiplex PCR; TCRdb keeps in-frame clones, though not all of them. This table holds 25,000 to 30,000 clones, over 65% found once. About this clone itself: Its antigen is unknown.

Findings and limits, study-wide: For HPV16-positive patients, expanding HPV-responsive T cells associated with longer recurrence-free survival.

V was clipped by 0 bases and J by 1 base; unmatched bases: 0. This CDR3 region has 15 residues. Germline V CDR1 and CDR2: SGHRS, YFSETQ. The genes are TRBV5-1 and TRBJ2-3; 9 bases agree with TRBD2. This clonotype was obtained from a human donor with HPV-associated anogenital cancer. Material: blood, obtained from a patient who underwent chemoradiotherapy. This chain's CDR3 is CASSLGLAGTDTQYF. DNA for the CDR3: TGCGCCAGCAGCTTGGGACTAGCGGGCACAGATACGCAGTATTTT.